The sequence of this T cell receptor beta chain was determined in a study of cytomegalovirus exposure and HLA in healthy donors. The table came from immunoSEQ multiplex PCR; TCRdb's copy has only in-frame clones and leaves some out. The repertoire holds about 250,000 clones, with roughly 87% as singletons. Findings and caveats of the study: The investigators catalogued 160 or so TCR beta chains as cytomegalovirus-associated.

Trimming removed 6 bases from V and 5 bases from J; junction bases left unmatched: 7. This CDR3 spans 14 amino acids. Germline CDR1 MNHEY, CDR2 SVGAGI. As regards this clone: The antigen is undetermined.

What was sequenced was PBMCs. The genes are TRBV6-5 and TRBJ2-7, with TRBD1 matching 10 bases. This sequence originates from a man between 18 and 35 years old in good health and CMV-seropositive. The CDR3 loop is CASRSGQGIHEQYF. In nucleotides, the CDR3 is TGTGCCAGCAGGTCGGGACAGGGGATCCACGAGCAGTACTTC.